Below, 31 T cell receptor beta chains from the same sample are listed, as sequenced in a study of vaccination effects on CD4 cells after COVID-19 (dated by TCRdb to 2021 to 2024). Receptor amplification or capture employed the immunoSEQ multiplex PCR assay. What TCRdb holds here is the immuneACCESS table cut down to in-frame rearrangements. Part of the clones is not present; checked against another copy, under half of the missing clones reflect an unresolved V gene, and the others are unexplained. The sample table records around 68,000 clones; 75% to 90% of these occur just once. The ten largest account for 12% of the sample. For these receptors, no antigen is known. The ViraFEST assay stimulated PBMC with viral peptide pools and then used TCR sequencing to identify antigen-specific CD4+ T cell clonotypes by expansion. After less than 13 days of culture, CD4+ T cells were isolated with the EasySep CD4+ T cell isolation kit. Negative nucleocapsid antibody results before and after vaccination confirmed that the healthy vaccine recipients had no prior SARS-CoV-2 infection.

Specimen: CD4+ T cells from PBMCs cultured with SARS-CoV-2 spike peptides, collected before COVID-19 vaccination. According to the study, the label for this sample's cell subset or site signals: SARS-CoV-2 spike overlapping peptide pool stimulation. The receptors originated from a human donor who received a COVID-19 vaccine.

This clone was seen once. V and J are TRBV5-1 and TRBJ2-7; 11 bases line up with TRBD1. This CDR3 comprises 16 residues. Germline V gene lookup returns CDR1 SGHRS and CDR2 YFSETQ. J gave up 0 bases and V 4 bases, and 6 bases lay outside the gene matches. CDR3 sequence reads: CASSTGGTGGSYEQYV. As DNA, the CDR3 is TGCGCCAGCAGCACGGGGGGGACAGGGGGCTCCTACGAGCAGTACGTC.

The chain recombines TRBV27 with TRBJ1-6, with D possibly being TRBD1 (5 bases). V lost 6 bases and J lost 9, with 15 bases in between. Germline V lookup: CDR1 MNHEY, CDR2 SMNVEV (reference sequence). CDR3 size: 14 residues. CDR3 DNA sequence: TGTGCCAGCAGGACCGGGACTGCTATTTCACCCCTCCACTTT. Its protein is CASRTGTAISPLHF.

The genes are TRBV3-1 (or the pseudogene TRBV3-2) and TRBJ2-5; 9 nucleotides agree with TRBD2. Germline V gives CDR1 LGHDT, CDR2 YNNKEL (reference sequence). V lost 3 bases and J lost 5; bases outside the gene matches: 4. This CDR3 contains 14 residues. The CDR3 DNA reads TGTGCCAGCAGCCAGCGGGGGGGCGGTGAGACCCAGTACTTC. Residues: CASSQRGGGETQYF.

The J gene is TRBJ1-1, the V gene TRBV28; D remains ambiguous. This CDR3 spans 13 amino acids. Germline CDR1 is MDHEN and CDR2 is SYDVKM. Trimming cost V 6 bases and J 11 bases, with 19 bases left between them. The CDR3 loop is CASSLGPLKWAFF. CDR3 nucleotides: TGTGCCAGCAGCCTAGGGCCCCTTAAGTGGGCTTTCTTT.

The chain links TRBV5-1 to TRBJ2-3; D perhaps matches TRBD1 (5 bases). Per germline, CDR1 SGHRS and CDR2 YFSETQ. Trimming left V 4 bases short and J 0 bases short, with 12 bases between. The length of the CDR3 is 15 residues. The CDR3 sequence is CASSPQGPSTDTQYF. In nucleotides, the CDR3 is TGCGCCAGCAGCCCCCAGGGCCCTAGCACAGATACGCAGTATTTT.

The chain recombines TRBV19 with TRBJ1-5; TRBD1 agrees at 7 bases. The CDR3 has 15 residues. Germline values: CDR1 LNHDA, CDR2 SQIVND (reference sequence). Trimming took 6 bases from V and 2 from J; bases not matched to a gene: 7. The CDR3 is CASSQGGRGNQPQHF. The CDR3 nucleotides read TGTGCCAGTAGCCAAGGGGGCCGAGGCAATCAGCCCCAGCATTTT.

The rearrangement joins TRBV6-2 or TRBV6-3 to TRBJ2-7; 10 bases fit TRBD2. CDR1 and CDR2 from the germline V gene are MNHEY and SVGEGT. The CDR3 totals 14 residues. V lost 5 bases, J lost 6 bases, and 7 bases stayed unmatched. The CDR3 region is CASSSGGAVPEQYV. Written as DNA, the CDR3 is TGTGCCAGCAGTAGCGGGGGGGCAGTCCCCGAGCAGTACGTC.

In its sample, this clone is medium-sized. The chain joins TRBV30 to TRBJ1-3; D unclear. This CDR3 comprises 16 residues. Germline V gives CDR1 GTSNPN, CDR2 SVGIG (reference sequence). The germline V and J ends were trimmed by 0 bases and 0 bases, with 12 bases remaining between them. CDR3 nucleotide sequence: TGTGCCTGGAGTGTGTCAGGAAAGGGCTCTGGAAACACCATATATTTT. It yields the protein CAWSVSGKGSGNTIYF.

The V and J genes are TRBV18 and TRBJ1-3; D uncertain. The V and J ends lost 6 bases and 0 bases respectively, with 15 bases between them. The germline gives CDR1 KGHSH, CDR2 LQKENI. There are 16 residues in the CDR3. CDR3: CASSIRRADSGNTIYF. The DNA of the CDR3 is TGTGCCAGCTCTATCCGTAGAGCGGACTCTGGAAACACCATATATTTT.

The chain is built from TRBV3-1 (or the pseudogene TRBV3-2) and TRBJ2-2; the D is unclear. The CDR3 runs 12 residues. The V gene lost 6 bases and the J gene lost 7 bases, with 9 bases spanning the gap. The germline gives CDR1 LGHDT, CDR2 YNNKEL (reference sequence). CDR3 sequence (DNA): TGTGCCAGCAGTTATCTTAGCGGGGAGCTGTTTTTT. Translating it yields CASSYLSGELFF.

This rearrangement joins TRBV7-3 to TRBJ2-1, with 7 bases identical to TRBD1. V trimming: 2 bases; J trimming: 8 bases; junction bases outside the gene matches: 9. Germline V gene sequence: CDR1 SGHTA, CDR2 FQGTGA. This CDR3 has 15 residues. Here the CDR3 reads CASSLRPGQHDEQFF. CDR3 nucleotides: TGTGCCAGCAGCTTACGCCCGGGACAGCATGATGAGCAGTTCTTC.

The chain employs TRBV6-6 and TRBJ1-2; 12 nucleotides line up with TRBD1. Germline CDR1 and CDR2: MNHNY and SVGAGI (reference sequence). The ends lost 5 bases at V and 3 bases at J; junction bases unmatched: 4. This CDR3 comprises 15 residues. The CDR3 sequence is CASSRDRGRDYGYTF. CDR3 nucleotides: TGTGCCAGCAGTAGGGACAGGGGGCGGGACTATGGCTACACCTTC.

The V gene is TRBV29-1, the J gene TRBJ2-4; 8 positions match TRBD2. The germline V gene encodes CDR1 SQVTM and CDR2 ANQGSEA. The CDR3 is 16 residues long. J was trimmed by 2 bases and V by 8 bases; bases with no gene match: 14. This CDR3 reads CSLPRRGAYTKNIQYF. Written as DNA, the CDR3 is TGCAGCCTCCCCCGGCGGGGGGCTTATACCAAAAACATTCAGTACTTC.

The genes are TRBV18 and TRBJ2-7, with 8 positions matching TRBD1. The CDR3 loop spans 15 amino acids. Trimming took 4 bases from V and 3 from J; bases not matched to a gene: 8. The germline CDR1 and CDR2 sequences are KGHSH and LQKENI. The DNA of the CDR3 is TGTGCCAGCTCACTATCCCGGGACAGGCTCTACGAGCAGTACGTC. Encoded protein: CASSLSRDRLYEQYV.

The chain employs TRBV5-1 and TRBJ2-1, with D possibly being TRBD2 (7 bases). Germline CDR1 is SGHRS and CDR2 is YFSETQ. The CDR3 has 18 residues. V gave up 4 bases and J gave up 6 bases, with 26 bases separating them. CDR3: CASSRRDLAVGGGNEQFF. The CDR3 bases are TGCGCCAGCAGCCGAAGAGACCTAGCGGTAGGGGGTGGCAATGAGCAGTTCTTC.

The chain joins TRBV15 to TRBJ2-2; 9 bases are shared with TRBD1. CDR1 is LNHNV and CDR2 is YYDKDF in the germline V gene (reference sequence). J lost 6 bases, V lost 1 base, and 12 bases had no gene match. This CDR3 is built from 18 residues. The CDR3 reads CATSRGGPGQGGSGELFF. The CDR3, as DNA: TGTGCCACCAGCAGAGGAGGTCCGGGACAGGGAGGCTCCGGGGAGCTGTTTTTT.

The rearrangement joins TRBV5-6 to TRBJ1-5; TRBD1 matches 9 bases. The V and J ends lost 1 base and 5 bases, in that order; junction bases with no gene match: 4. The germline V gene encodes CDR1 SGHDT and CDR2 YYEEEE. There are 15 residues in the CDR3. As DNA, the CDR3 is TGTGCCAGCAGCTTGTGGGGGACAGGGCATCAGCCCCAGCATTTT. It translates to CASSLWGTGHQPQHF.

J is TRBJ1-2 and V is TRBV5-1, with 7 nucleotides matching TRBD1. The germline gives CDR1 SGHRS, CDR2 YFSETQ. The J segment lost 1 base and the V segment lost 0 bases, leaving 9 bases of the junction unmatched. This CDR3 spans 17 amino acids. DNA of the CDR3: TGCGCCAGCAGCTTGGGGGGCCGGACAGGCTATAACTATGGCTACACCTTC. Amino acid sequence: CASSLGGRTGYNYGYTF.

The J gene is TRBJ2-1, the V gene TRBV6-6, with TRBD2 matching 9 bases. J gave up 9 bases and V 2 bases, and 8 bases lay outside the gene matches. The CDR3 extends over 15 amino acids. The germline CDR1 and CDR2 sequences are MNHNY and SVGAGI (reference sequence). The CDR3 sequence: CASSYIRGGAVEQFF. In DNA, the CDR3 is TGTGCCAGCAGTTACATACGCGGGGGGGCGGTTGAGCAGTTCTTC.

CDR3 residues: CASSLGQAGQDNQPQHF. Here the CDR3 DNA reads TGTGCCAGCAGCTTGGGACAGGCGGGCCAGGACAATCAGCCCCAGCATTTT. The chain employs TRBV5-8 and TRBJ1-5; TRBD1 might be the D (6 bases). V was cut by 0 bases and J by 3 bases, with 16 bases left in between. The germline CDR1 and CDR2 sequences are SGHTS and YDEGEE. CDR3 length: 17 amino acids.

The chain is built from TRBV28 and TRBJ2-5, with 8 bases fitting TRBD2. CDR3 size: 16 residues. V lost 3 bases to trimming and J lost 0 bases; unmatched junction nucleotides: 6. Germline V gene data show CDR1 as MDHEN and CDR2 as SYDVKM. CDR3 in DNA: TGTGCCAGCAGTTTCCGCCGGGGGGGGTACCAAGAGACCCAGTACTTC. As protein: CASSFRRGGYQETQYF.

The V and J genes are TRBV5-1 and TRBJ1-1; 8 bases match TRBD1. Germline loops: CDR1 SGHRS, CDR2 YFSETQ. CDR3 length: 17 residues. With 3 bases clipped from V and 5 bases from J, the junction kept 15 bases outside the gene matches. This CDR3 is CASSSSPSTGAITEAFF. CDR3 DNA: TGCGCCAGCAGCTCCAGCCCCTCGACAGGGGCAATAACTGAAGCTTTCTTT.

As concerns this clone: In the same sample, other DNA sequences code for this CDR3. The V gene is TRBV5-1, the J gene TRBJ2-5, with D unresolved. The germline CDR1 and CDR2 sequences are SGHRS and YFSETQ. The CDR3 extends over 11 amino acids. V was shortened by 3 bases and J by 2 bases, with 2 bases between the two germline ends. Written as DNA, the CDR3 is TGCGCCAGCAGCTCGCAAGAGACCCAGTACTTC. Translating gives CASSSQETQYF.

The chain recombines TRBV7-2 with TRBJ1-5; D is undetermined. This CDR3 is 12 amino acids long. V lost 4 bases, J lost 3 bases, and 4 bases lay in between. In germline, CDR1 is SGHTA, CDR2 FQGNSA. The CDR3 is CASSSNNQPQHF. The CDR3 DNA reads as TGTGCCAGCAGCTCCAACAATCAGCCCCAGCATTTT. The full variable domain, its missing parts supplied by reference TRBV7-2 and TRBJ1-5, is GAGVSQSPSNKVTEKGKDVELRCDPISGHTALYWYRQSLGQGLEFLIYFQGNSAPDKSGLPSDRFSAERTGGSVSTLTIQRTQQEDSAVYLCASSSNNQPQHFGDGTRLSIL.

V and J are TRBV27 and TRBJ1-2; 10 bases agree with TRBD1. V lost 5 bases and J lost 8; bases outside the gene matches: 11. This CDR3 spans 15 amino acids. CDR1 is MNHEY and CDR2 is SMNVEV in the germline V gene (reference sequence). The CDR3 loop reads CASSLTTGGASGYTF. The CDR3 coding sequence is TGTGCCAGCAGTCTCACGACAGGGGGCGCTTCCGGCTACACCTTC.

The V gene is TRBV11-2, the J gene TRBJ2-5; 8 bases are a match to TRBD2. The CDR3 consists of 16 residues. In germline, CDR1 is SGHAT, CDR2 FQNNGV. With 3 bases clipped from V and 0 bases from J, the junction kept 6 bases outside the gene matches. The CDR3: CASSLRAGGYQETQYF. CDR3 in DNA: TGTGCCAGCAGCTTGAGGGCGGGGGGCTACCAAGAGACCCAGTACTTC.

The chain links TRBV4-3 to TRBJ1-4; D unclear. CDR3 length: 15 amino acids. From germline, CDR1 is LGHNA and CDR2 YSLEER. V lost 0 bases and J lost 4, with 9 bases in between. The CDR3 DNA follows: TGCGCCAGCAGCCAAGACGGGCAGTATAATGAAAAACTGTTTTTT. Encoded protein: CASSQDGQYNEKLFF.

The chain carries TRBV5-1 and TRBJ2-5; D perhaps matches TRBD1 (5 bases). V was trimmed by 1 base and J by 2 bases, leaving 9 bases between them. Germline V gene sequence: CDR1 SGHRS, CDR2 YFSETQ. The CDR3 loop spans 14 amino acids. The CDR3: CASSLLTVQETQYF. The CDR3 region has the DNA TGCGCCAGCAGCTTGTTGACAGTTCAAGAGACCCAGTACTTC.

The chain joins TRBV23-1 to TRBJ1-3; D uncertain. TRBV23-1 is assigned to the ORF class and has an uncertain function. With 3 bases removed from V and 2 bases from J, the gap between germline ends came to 8 bases. The CDR3 has 14 amino acids. The CDR3 spells CASSQPPPGNTIYF. As DNA, the CDR3 is TGCGCCAGCAGTCAGCCCCCACCTGGAAACACCATATATTTT.

The rearrangement uses TRBV7-3 and TRBJ2-3; TRBD2 matches 8 bases. Germline loops: CDR1 SGHTA, CDR2 FQGTGA. The CDR3 covers 15 residues. The V and J ends lost 3 bases and 4 bases, in that order; junction bases with no gene match: 6. The CDR3 reads CASSFTRGGADTQYF. The CDR3 nucleotides read TGTGCCAGCAGCTTTACCCGGGGGGGGGCAGATACGCAGTATTTT.

This clone was seen more than once but under ten times. The V gene is TRBV19, the J gene TRBJ2-5; 9 bases agree with TRBD1. Germline V gene sequence: CDR1 LNHDA, CDR2 SQIVND (reference sequence). The CDR3 extends over 14 amino acids. The ends lost 5 bases at V and 5 bases at J; junction bases unmatched: 6. CDR3 sequence reads: CASSADRGRETQYF. The CDR3 DNA follows: TGTGCCAGTAGTGCCGACAGGGGGAGGGAGACCCAGTACTTC.